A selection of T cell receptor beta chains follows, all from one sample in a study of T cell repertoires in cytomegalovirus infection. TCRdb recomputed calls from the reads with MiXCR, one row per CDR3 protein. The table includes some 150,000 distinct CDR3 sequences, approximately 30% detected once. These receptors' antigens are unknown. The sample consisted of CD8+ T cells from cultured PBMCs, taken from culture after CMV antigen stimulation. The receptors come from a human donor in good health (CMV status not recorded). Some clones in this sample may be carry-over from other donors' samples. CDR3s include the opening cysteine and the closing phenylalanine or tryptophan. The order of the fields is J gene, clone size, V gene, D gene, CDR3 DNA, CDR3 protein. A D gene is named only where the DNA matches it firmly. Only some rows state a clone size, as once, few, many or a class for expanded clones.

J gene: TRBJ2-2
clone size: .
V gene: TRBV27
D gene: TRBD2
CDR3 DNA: TGTGCCAGTGGGGAGGGATCGAACACCGGGGAGCTGTTTTTT
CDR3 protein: CASGEGSNTGELFF

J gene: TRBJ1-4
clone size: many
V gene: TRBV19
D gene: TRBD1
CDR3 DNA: TGTGCCAGTAGTCCGGTTCCGGGGACAGGGGATAATGAAAAACTGTTTTTT
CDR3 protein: CASSPVPGTGDNEKLFF

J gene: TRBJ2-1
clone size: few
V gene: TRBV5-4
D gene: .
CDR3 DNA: TGTGCCAGCAGCCAGACGGATAGCTCCTACAATGAGCAGTTCTTC
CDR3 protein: CASSQTDSSYNEQFF

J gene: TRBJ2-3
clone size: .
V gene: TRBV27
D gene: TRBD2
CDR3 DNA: TGTGCCAGCAAGCGGGGGACGATCAGGATGGGGACAGATACGCAGTATTTT
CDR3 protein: CASKRGTIRMGTDTQYF

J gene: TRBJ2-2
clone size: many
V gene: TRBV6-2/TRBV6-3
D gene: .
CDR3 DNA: TGTGCCAGCAGCCTTGGACGGACCGGGGAGCTGTTTTTT
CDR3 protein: CASSLGRTGELFF

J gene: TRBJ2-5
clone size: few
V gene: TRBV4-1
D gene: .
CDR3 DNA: TGCGCCAGCAGCCAAGACGGGGTTCGAGAGACCCAGTACTTC
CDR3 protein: CASSQDGVRETQYF

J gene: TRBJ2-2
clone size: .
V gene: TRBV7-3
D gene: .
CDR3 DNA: TGTGCCAGCACCCCATGGATGGGCGCCGGGGAGCTGTTTTTT
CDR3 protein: CASTPWMGAGELFF

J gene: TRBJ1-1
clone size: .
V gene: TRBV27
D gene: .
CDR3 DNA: TGTGCCAACAGTCCCCATATACTTGGTGAAGCTTTCTTT
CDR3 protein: CANSPHILGEAFF

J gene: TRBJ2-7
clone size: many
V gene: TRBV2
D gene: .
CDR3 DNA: TGTGCTTCAGCGGAGGCCTACGAGCAGTACTTC
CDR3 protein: CASAEAYEQYF

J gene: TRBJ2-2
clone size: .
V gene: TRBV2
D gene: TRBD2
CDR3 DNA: TGTGCCAGCAGTCTTAGCGGGGGGCCCGGGGAGCTGTTTTTT
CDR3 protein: CASSLSGGPGELFF

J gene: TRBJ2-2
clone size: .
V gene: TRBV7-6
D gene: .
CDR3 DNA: TGTGCCAGCAGCTGGACGGAGAACACCGGGGAGCTGTTTTTT
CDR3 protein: CASSWTENTGELFF